These 29 T cell receptor beta chains share one sample of origin, sequenced in a study of T cell repertoires in cytomegalovirus infection. The antigens these receptors bind are not known. MiXCR, applied by TCRdb to the reads, yields one record per CDR3 protein. The repertoire holds approximately 990,000 distinct CDR3 sequences, with 30% to 40% as singletons. The source material was cultured CD8+ T cells from PBMCs, sampled from culture after CMV antigen stimulation. These receptor sequences come from a human donor in good health (CMV status not recorded). Some clones in this sample may be carry-over from other donors' samples.

The chain combines TRBV12-3 or TRBV12-4 with TRBJ2-6; D possibly corresponds to TRBD1 (5 bases). The CDR3 loop spans 18 amino acids. V was pared by 2 bases and J by 0 bases, with 14 bases between. CDR3 sequence: CASSLQARVYSGANVLTF. The CDR3 nucleotides are TGTGCCAGCAGTTTACAAGCCAGGGTGTACTCTGGGGCCAACGTCCTGACTTTC.

This chain uses TRBV18 with TRBJ2-3, with D perhaps matching TRBD2 (6 bases). The CDR3 extends over 19 amino acids. In germline, CDR1 is KGHSH, CDR2 LQKENI. The V and J ends lost 0 bases and 1 base respectively, with 20 bases between them. The CDR3 coding sequence is TGTGCCAGCTCACCACCATGGCAGTTCCGGGGGTCTCGCACAGATACGCAGTATTTT. Its protein is CASSPPWQFRGSRTDTQYF.

This clonotype was observed at least ten times. The chain joins TRBV7-8 to TRBJ2-2; 7 bases agree with TRBD1. The CDR3 extends over 14 amino acids. CDR1 is SGHVS, CDR2 FQNEAQ, per germline. V lost 7 bases to trimming and J lost 3 bases; unmatched junction nucleotides: 5. DNA for the CDR3: TGTGCCAGCACCTACAGGGGTTACACCGGGGAGCTGTTTTTT. Amino acids: CASTYRGYTGELFF.

This rearrangement joins TRBV4-1 to TRBJ1-4; TRBD1 matches 7 bases. V lost 0 bases and J lost 7; bases outside the gene matches: 11. The germline CDR1 and CDR2 sequences are MGHRA and YSYEKL. The CDR3 is 17 residues long. DNA of the CDR3: TGCGCCAGCAGCCAAGATGTAAGGCGGCAGGGGGGTGAAAAACTGTTTTTT. Its translation is CASSQDVRRQGGEKLFF.

Many counts were recorded for this clonotype. DNA of the CDR3: TGTGCCAGCAGCTTAGGACCGTATGGCAATCAGCCCCAGCATTTT. It translates to CASSLGPYGNQPQHF. The rearrangement uses TRBV7-2 and TRBJ1-5; no clear D gene. Germline V gene data show CDR1 as SGHTA and CDR2 as FQGNSA. The CDR3 runs 15 residues. V dropped 1 base and J dropped 2 bases, with 9 bases sitting between them.

This clonotype was detected a few times. V and J are TRBV10-3 and TRBJ2-7; D not certain. Germline CDR1 reads ENHRY; CDR2 reads SYGVKD. Trimming took 8 bases from V and 0 from J, leaving 11 bases between them. CDR3 size: 13 residues. The CDR3 is CAILNDASYEQYF. The CDR3 DNA is TGTGCCATCCTGAACGACGCCTCCTACGAGCAGTACTTC.

This chain connects TRBV20-1 to TRBJ1-5, with D perhaps matching TRBD1 (6 bases). The CDR3 covers 13 residues. Trimming pared 6 bases from V and 4 bases from J, leaving 13 bases between. From germline, CDR1 is DFQATT and CDR2 SNEGSKA (reference sequence). CDR3 loop: CSAEQGWNQPQHF. The CDR3 nucleotides are TGCAGTGCCGAACAGGGTTGGAATCAGCCCCAGCATTTT.

Here the CDR3 reads CASDMAGTGETDTQYF. In nucleotides, the CDR3 is TGTGCCAGCGACATGGCCGGGACAGGGGAAACAGATACGCAGTATTTT. The chain couples TRBV28 to TRBJ2-3; 10 nucleotides match TRBD1. This CDR3 spans 16 amino acids. With 8 bases clipped from V and 3 bases from J, the junction kept 11 bases outside the gene matches. CDR1 is MDHEN, CDR2 SYDVKM, per germline.

The chain links TRBV5-1 to TRBJ2-5, with 10 bases aligning to TRBD2. Unmatched junction bases numbered 8, after V lost 2 bases and J lost 1 base. CDR1 and CDR2 from the germline V gene are SGHRS and YFSETQ. The CDR3 extends over 17 amino acids. In nucleotides, the CDR3 is TGCGCCAGCAGCTTATACCTAGGACTAGCGGCCCAAGAGACCCAGTACTTC. This sequence encodes CASSLYLGLAAQETQYF.

The sample holds a few counts of this clonotype. The chain uses TRBV4-1 and TRBJ2-1; D possibly corresponds to TRBD2 (5 bases). Germline CDR1 and CDR2: MGHRA and YSYEKL. This CDR3 region has 13 residues. Between the trimmed V and J ends, which lost 3 bases and 8 bases, there was a span of 11 bases. In DNA form, the CDR3 reads TGCGCCAGCAGCCAGCTCGGGGAATATGAGCAGTTCTTC. Its protein product is CASSQLGEYEQFF.

The sample holds a few counts of this clonotype. The chain is built from TRBV2 and TRBJ2-3; weak D call: TRBD2 (6 bases). In germline, CDR1 is SNHLY, CDR2 FYNNEI. This CDR3 has 15 residues. The V end was cut by 2 bases, the J end by 4 bases, with 13 bases between. CDR3: CASSETGVSPDTQYF. CDR3 coding DNA: TGTGCCAGCAGTGAAACGGGGGTATCTCCAGATACGCAGTATTTT.

The sample holds a few counts of this clonotype. The V gene is TRBV7-4, the J gene TRBJ2-2; perhaps TRBD1 as D (6 bases). This CDR3 has 16 residues. Looked up from germline, CDR1 is SGHVT and CDR2 is SQSDAQ. Trimming took 4 bases from V and 2 from J, leaving 14 bases between them. CDR3 sequence: CASSSYRENNTGELFF. The CDR3 DNA sequence: TGTGCCAGCAGCTCCTACAGGGAGAACAACACCGGGGAGCTGTTTTTT.

This clonotype has just a few counts. The V call is TRBV7-9, the J call TRBJ2-5; no reliable D call. Germline CDR1 is SEHNR and CDR2 is FQNEAQ (reference sequence). Trimming left V 4 bases short and J 1 base short, with 13 bases between. The length of the CDR3 is 15 residues. Here the CDR3 DNA reads TGTGCCAGCAGCTCAACCAAGGACGGCCAAGAGACCCAGTACTTC. Its protein product is CASSSTKDGQETQYF.

V usage is TRBV19 and J usage is TRBJ2-7; tentative D call: TRBD1 (5 bases). V was clipped by 3 bases and J by 1 base, with 13 bases between them. Germline assignment: CDR1 LNHDA and CDR2 SQIVND (reference sequence). The CDR3 sequence is 15 residues long. CDR3 in DNA: TGTGCCAGTAGTATTTGGACATCCGGTTCCTACGAGCAGTACTTC. Protein product: CASSIWTSGSYEQYF.

The rearrangement links TRBV6-6 to TRBJ1-4; D is unresolved. Germline-derived CDR1 and CDR2 are MNHNY and SVGAGI (reference sequence). Trimming cost V 2 bases and J 0 bases, with 4 bases left between them. There are 14 residues in the CDR3. CDR3 nucleotide sequence: TGTGCCAGCAGTTACGGGTCAACTAATGAAAAACTGTTTTTT. Translating gives CASSYGSTNEKLFF.

This clonotype was detected many times. This chain joins TRBV7-2 and TRBJ2-7; 9 bases line up with TRBD2. Germline assignment: CDR1 SGHTA and CDR2 FQGNSA. The CDR3 has 14 amino acids. The trim removed 1 base at V and 7 bases at J, leaving 5 bases unmatched. The CDR3 reads CASSLVSGGAEQYF. In DNA, the CDR3 is TGTGCCAGCAGCTTAGTTAGCGGGGGTGCTGAGCAGTACTTC. Full variable domain (rest looked up from reference TRBV7-2 and TRBJ2-7): GAGVSQSPSNKVTEKGKDVELRCDPISGHTALYWYRQSLGQGLEFLIYFQGNSAPDKSGLPSDRFSAERTGGSVSTLTIQRTQQEDSAVYLCASSLVSGGAEQYFGPGTRLTVT.

In regard to this clonotype: Possible read error: a much larger clone is one base away. V and J are TRBV7-2 and TRBJ2-7; tentatively, D is TRBD2 (5 bases). The CDR3 totals 13 residues. V was clipped by 5 bases and J by 7 bases, with 15 bases between them. In germline, CDR1 is SGHTA, CDR2 FQGNSA. The CDR3 region is CASSLDWEREQYF. Here the CDR3 DNA reads TGTGCCAGCAGCCTCGACTGGGAGAGGGAGCAGTACTTC.

This clonotype has more than one count but fewer than ten. J is TRBJ1-1 and V is TRBV6-5, with unresolved D. Germline-derived CDR1 and CDR2 are MNHEY and SVGAGI. Trimming took off 2 bases at V and 1 base at J, with 11 bases between the two ends. This CDR3 is built from 15 residues. The CDR3 sequence is CASSYQLTANTEAFF. For the CDR3, the DNA is TGTGCCAGCAGTTACCAGCTGACTGCGAACACTGAAGCTTTCTTT.

This clonotype was recorded a few times. The genes are TRBV7-6 and TRBJ2-3, with D possibly TRBD2 on 8 matching bases. The germline V and J ends were trimmed by 5 bases and 2 bases, with 17 bases remaining between them. CDR1 and CDR2 (germline): SGHVS, FNYEAQ. The CDR3 is 16 residues long. CDR3 amino acids: CASSPREGAFTDTQYF. The CDR3 bases are TGTGCCAGCAGCCCTCGGGAGGGGGCGTTCACAGATACGCAGTATTTT.

The chain recombines TRBV7-8 with TRBJ1-1; 8 bases match TRBD1. CDR3 length: 13 residues. V lost 6 bases to trimming and J lost 11 bases; unmatched junction nucleotides: 11. Germline CDR1 reads SGHVS; CDR2 reads FQNEAQ. In nucleotides, the CDR3 is TGTGCCAGCAGTTCCGGGACAGGCGGTTGGGCTTTCTTT. This codes for CASSSGTGGWAFF.

This clonotype has ten or more counts. The chain links TRBV7-2 to TRBJ1-5; maybe TRBD1 (5 bases). V lost 0 bases and J 0 bases, leaving 6 bases between the germline ends. CDR1 and CDR2 (germline): SGHTA, FQGNSA. CDR3 length: 15 amino acids. The CDR3 coding sequence is TGTGCCAGCAGCTTAGCAGGGGATAGCAATCAGCCCCAGCATTTT. The encoded protein is CASSLAGDSNQPQHF.

There are a few counts of this clonotype. V gene TRBV27 combines with J gene TRBJ2-1, with D possibly matching TRBD2 (7 bases). Germline V gene lookup returns CDR1 MNHEY and CDR2 SMNVEV (reference sequence). The CDR3 length is 17 residues. V was clipped by 5 bases and J by 7 bases, with 24 bases between them. The DNA of the CDR3 is TGTGCCAGCAGTCCCTCTGGGGGGGCGAGCGAGGGGAATGAGCAGTTCTTC. It yields the protein CASSPSGGASEGNEQFF.

This sequence joins TRBV28 and TRBJ1-5, with D tentatively TRBD1 (5 bases). The CDR3 runs 14 residues. The germline CDR1 and CDR2 sequences are MDHEN and SYDVKM. V lost 5 bases and J 11 bases, leaving 19 bases between the germline ends. CDR3: CASSHGRDPRAQHF. In DNA form, the CDR3 reads TGTGCCAGCAGTCACGGCCGGGACCCCCGGGCCCAGCATTTT.

The chain joins TRBV12-3 or TRBV12-4 to TRBJ2-6; D is perhaps TRBD2 (5 bases). The CDR3 covers 15 residues. Trimming shortened V by 4 bases and J by 1 base, and 8 bases separated the two germline ends. The chain's CDR3 is CASSSWESGANVLTF. CDR3 coding DNA: TGTGCCAGCAGTTCCTGGGAGTCTGGGGCCAACGTCCTGACTTTC.

The rearrangement links TRBV15 to TRBJ1-6; a possible D gene is TRBD1 (5 bases). Germline V gene sequence: CDR1 LNHNV, CDR2 YYDKDF (reference sequence). This CDR3 region has 13 residues. Trimming shortened V by 3 bases and J by 8 bases, and 8 bases separated the two germline ends. The CDR3 protein is CATSRTGDSPLHF. As DNA, the CDR3 is TGTGCCACCAGCAGGACGGGGGATTCACCCCTCCACTTT.

This clonotype was observed many times. Written as DNA, the CDR3 is TGTGCCAGCAGCTCACGCCTGGAGAGCTACAATGAGCAGTTCTTC. Protein product: CASSSRLESYNEQFF. V gene TRBV7-8 combines with J gene TRBJ2-1; no firm D call. Per the germline V gene, CDR1 is SGHVS and CDR2 is FQNEAQ. The CDR3 extends over 15 amino acids. The V end lost 4 bases, the J end lost 3 bases, and 13 bases lay between the germline ends.

This clonotype was seen only once. One end of the junction varies from germline; a read error may be responsible. The CDR3 region has the DNA TGTGCCAGCTCCCTCTGGGACCAGGGTCTTGATGAGCAGTTGTTC. Its protein product is CASSLWDQGLDEQLF. V is TRBV18 and J is TRBJ2-1, with D perhaps given as TRBD1 or TRBD2 (5 bases each). CDR3 size: 15 residues. Germline CDR1 is KGHSH and CDR2 is LQKENI. The full variable domain, with the rest looked up from reference TRBV18 and TRBJ2-1, is NAGVMQNPRHLVRRRGQEARLRCSPMKGHSHVYWYRQLPEEGLKFMVYLQKENIIDESGMPKERFSAEFPKEGPSILRIQQVVRGDSAAYFCASSLWDQGLDEQLFGPGTRLTVL.

This clonotype was seen a handful of times. The chain combines TRBV7-8 with TRBJ1-1; D gene ambiguous. Trimming removed 2 bases at V and 3 bases at J, with 10 bases between. This CDR3 is 14 amino acids long. Germline CDR1 is SGHVS and CDR2 is FQNEAQ. The DNA for the CDR3 is TGTGCCAGCAGCTTACAAAAGAGGTACACTGAAGCTTTCTTT. Translating it yields CASSLQKRYTEAFF.

V gene TRBV12-3 or TRBV12-4 combines with J gene TRBJ1-2, with TRBD1 identical over 7 bases. V lost 1 base, J lost 7 bases, and 6 bases stayed unmatched. This CDR3 is 14 amino acids long. CDR3 loop: CASSLDRGETGYTF. As DNA, the CDR3 is TGTGCCAGCAGTTTAGACAGGGGCGAAACTGGCTACACCTTC.